This T cell receptor beta chain derives from a study of blood T cell repertoires in COVID-19. Overall study context: Samples representing acute and convalescent COVID-19 were sourced from the United States, Italy and Spain. T cells, B-cell-depleted T cells, or PBMCs provided the cDNA or gDNA that served as material.

In the original analysis: Nucleated cell number was recorded as an estimate derived from reference gene primer amplification. The method was immunoSEQ multiplex PCR; TCRdb's version includes in-frame clones alone and lacks a portion of them. V and J calls and clone size are given by that table; D and trimming were obtained from the DNA. Found here are about 210,000 clones, less than 90% of them singletons; the top ten hold approximately 10%. CDR3 length equals 17 residues. This TCR was sampled from a woman older than 75 with COVID-19, enrolled during active disease. Sequencing input: peripheral blood. This sequence joins TRBV21-1 and TRBJ2-7; the table calls TRBD2, which could not be checked here. TRBV21-1 is a documented pseudogene. The CDR3 protein is CASSKARVAGTHYEQYF. Written as DNA, the CDR3 is TGTGCCAGCAGCAAAGCCAGGGTAGCGGGGACCCACTACGAGCAGTACTTC.